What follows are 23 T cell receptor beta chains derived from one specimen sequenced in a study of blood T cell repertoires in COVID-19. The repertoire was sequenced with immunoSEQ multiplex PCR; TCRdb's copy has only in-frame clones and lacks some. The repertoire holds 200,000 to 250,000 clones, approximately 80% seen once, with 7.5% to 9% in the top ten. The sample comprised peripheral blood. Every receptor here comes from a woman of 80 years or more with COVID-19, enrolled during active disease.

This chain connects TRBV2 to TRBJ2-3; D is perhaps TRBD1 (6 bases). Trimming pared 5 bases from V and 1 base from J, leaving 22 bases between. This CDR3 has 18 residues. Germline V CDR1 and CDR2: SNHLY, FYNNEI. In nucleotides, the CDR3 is TGTGCCAGCAGTAGATACCGACCCAGACAGGTGGGCACAGATACGCAGTATTTT. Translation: CASSRYRPRQVGTDTQYF.

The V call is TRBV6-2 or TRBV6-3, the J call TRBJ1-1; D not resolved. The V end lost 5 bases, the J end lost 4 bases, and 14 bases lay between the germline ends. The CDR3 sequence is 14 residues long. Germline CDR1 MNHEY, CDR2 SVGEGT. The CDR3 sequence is CASSEPAGFTEAFF. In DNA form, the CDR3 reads TGTGCCAGCAGTGAGCCCGCGGGGTTCACTGAAGCTTTCTTT.

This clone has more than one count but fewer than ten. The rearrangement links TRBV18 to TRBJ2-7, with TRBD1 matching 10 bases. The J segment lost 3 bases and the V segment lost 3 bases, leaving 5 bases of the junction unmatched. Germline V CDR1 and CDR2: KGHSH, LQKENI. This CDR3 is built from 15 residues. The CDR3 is CASSPLTGGGYEQYF. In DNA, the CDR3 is TGTGCCAGCTCACCCCTGACAGGGGGCGGCTACGAGCAGTACTTC.

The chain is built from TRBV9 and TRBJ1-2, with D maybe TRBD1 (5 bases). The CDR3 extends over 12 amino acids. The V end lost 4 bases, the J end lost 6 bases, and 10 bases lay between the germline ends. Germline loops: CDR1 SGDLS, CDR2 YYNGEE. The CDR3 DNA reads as TGTGCCAGCAGCTCCCAGGGTGATGGCTACACCTTC. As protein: CASSSQGDGYTF.

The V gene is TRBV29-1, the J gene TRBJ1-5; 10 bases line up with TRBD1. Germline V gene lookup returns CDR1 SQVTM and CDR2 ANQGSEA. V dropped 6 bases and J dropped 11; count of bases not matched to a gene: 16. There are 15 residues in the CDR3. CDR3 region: CSVQTPGTGVYAQHF. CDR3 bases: TGCAGCGTCCAAACCCCCGGGACAGGGGTTTATGCCCAGCATTTT.

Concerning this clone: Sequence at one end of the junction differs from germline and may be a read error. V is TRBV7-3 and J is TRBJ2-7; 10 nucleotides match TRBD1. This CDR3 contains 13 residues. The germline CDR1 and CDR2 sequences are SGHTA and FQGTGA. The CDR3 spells CASGTGTGVGMHF. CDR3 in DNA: TGTGCCAGCGGAACCGGGACAGGGGTTGGGATGCACTTC.

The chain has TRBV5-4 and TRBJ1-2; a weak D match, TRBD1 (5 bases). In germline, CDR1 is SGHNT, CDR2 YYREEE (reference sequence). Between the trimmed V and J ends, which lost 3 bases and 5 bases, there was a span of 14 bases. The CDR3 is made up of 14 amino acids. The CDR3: CASSSGGGGYGYTF. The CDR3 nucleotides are TGTGCCAGCAGCTCCGGCGGGGGAGGGTATGGCTACACCTTC. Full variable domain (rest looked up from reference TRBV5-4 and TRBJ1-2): ETGVTQSPTHLIKTRGQQVTLRCSSQSGHNTVSWYQQALGQGPQFIFQYYREEENGRGNFPPRFSGLQFPNYSSELNVNALELDDSALYLCASSSGGGGYGYTFGSGTRLTVV.

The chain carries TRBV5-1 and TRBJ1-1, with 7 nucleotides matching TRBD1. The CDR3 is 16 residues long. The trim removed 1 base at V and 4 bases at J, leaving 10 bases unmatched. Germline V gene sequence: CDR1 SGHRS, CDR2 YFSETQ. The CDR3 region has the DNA TGCGCCAGCAGCTTGCTCCCCGGCCCAGGGGGCACTGAAGCTTTCTTT. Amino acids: CASSLLPGPGGTEAFF.

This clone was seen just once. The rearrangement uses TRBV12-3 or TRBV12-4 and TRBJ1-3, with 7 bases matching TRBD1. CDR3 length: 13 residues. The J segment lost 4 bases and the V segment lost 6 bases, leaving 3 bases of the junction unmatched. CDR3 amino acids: CASRPGQGNTIYF. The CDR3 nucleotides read TGTGCCAGCAGGCCGGGACAGGGAAACACCATATATTTT.

The CDR3 loop is CASSLQGLNQPQHF. CDR3 coding DNA: TGTGCCAGCAGCCTTCAGGGTCTCAATCAGCCCCAGCATTTT. The chain joins TRBV5-4 to TRBJ1-5; possibly TRBD1 for D (5 bases). The CDR3 consists of 14 residues. V lost 4 bases and J lost 3, with 11 bases in between. CDR1 and CDR2 (germline): SGHNT, YYREEE (reference sequence).

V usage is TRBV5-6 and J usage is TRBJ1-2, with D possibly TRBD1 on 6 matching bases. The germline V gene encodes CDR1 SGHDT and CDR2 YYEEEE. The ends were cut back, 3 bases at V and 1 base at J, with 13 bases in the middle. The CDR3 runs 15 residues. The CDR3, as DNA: TGTGCCAGCAGCTGGGGGCACCACGGTAACTATGGCTACACCTTC. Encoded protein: CASSWGHHGNYGYTF. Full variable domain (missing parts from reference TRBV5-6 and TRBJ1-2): DAGVTQSPTHLIKTRGQQVTLRCSPKSGHDTVSWYQQALGQGPQFIFQYYEEEERQRGNFPDRFSGHQFPNYSSELNVNALLLGDSALYLCASSWGHHGNYGYTFGSGTRLTVV.

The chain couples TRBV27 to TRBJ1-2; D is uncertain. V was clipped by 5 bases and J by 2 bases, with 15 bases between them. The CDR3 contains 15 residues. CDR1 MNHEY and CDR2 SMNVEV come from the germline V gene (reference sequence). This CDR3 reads CASSPPPRENYGYTF. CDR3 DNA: TGTGCCAGCAGTCCCCCTCCGAGGGAGAACTATGGCTACACCTTC.

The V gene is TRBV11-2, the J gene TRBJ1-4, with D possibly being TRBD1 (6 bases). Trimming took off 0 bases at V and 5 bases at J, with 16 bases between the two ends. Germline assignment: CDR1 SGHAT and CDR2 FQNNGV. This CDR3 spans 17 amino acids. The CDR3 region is CASSLEGGRTANEKLFF. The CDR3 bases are TGTGCCAGCAGCTTAGAGGGCGGCCGGACAGCCAATGAAAAACTGTTTTTT.

Here the CDR3 reads CASSLTEPQAGFTGELFF. In nucleotides, the CDR3 is TGTGCCAGCAGTCTGACAGAACCACAAGCAGGGTTTACCGGGGAGCTGTTTTTT. This sequence joins TRBV27 and TRBJ2-2, with a possible D match to TRBD1 (5 bases). The length of the CDR3 is 18 residues. Trimming left V 5 bases short and J 5 bases short, with 24 bases between. In germline, CDR1 is MNHEY, CDR2 SMNVEV (reference sequence).

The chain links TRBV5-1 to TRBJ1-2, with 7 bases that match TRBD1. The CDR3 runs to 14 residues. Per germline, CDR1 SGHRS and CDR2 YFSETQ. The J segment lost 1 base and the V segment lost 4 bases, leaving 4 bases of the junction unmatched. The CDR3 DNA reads TGCGCCAGCAGCCTGGACAGGTATAACTATGGCTACACCTTC. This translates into CASSLDRYNYGYTF. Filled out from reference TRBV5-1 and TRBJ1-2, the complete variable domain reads KAGVTQTPRYLIKTRGQQVTLSCSPISGHRSVSWYQQTPGQGLQFLFEYFSETQRNKGNFPGRFSGRQFSNSRSEMNVSTLELGDSALYLCASSLDRYNYGYTFGSGTRLTVV.

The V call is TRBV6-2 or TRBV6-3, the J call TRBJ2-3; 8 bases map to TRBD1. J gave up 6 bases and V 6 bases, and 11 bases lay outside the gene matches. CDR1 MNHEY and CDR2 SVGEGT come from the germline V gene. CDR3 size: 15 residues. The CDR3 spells CASSPGAGGRDTQYF. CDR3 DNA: TGTGCCAGCAGCCCCGGCGCAGGGGGCAGGGATACGCAGTATTTT.

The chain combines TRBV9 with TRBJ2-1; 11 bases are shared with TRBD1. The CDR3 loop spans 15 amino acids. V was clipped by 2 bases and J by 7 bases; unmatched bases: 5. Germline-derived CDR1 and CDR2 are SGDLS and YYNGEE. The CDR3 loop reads CASSVGQGAVNEQFF. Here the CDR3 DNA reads TGTGCCAGCAGCGTCGGACAGGGGGCAGTGAATGAGCAGTTCTTC.

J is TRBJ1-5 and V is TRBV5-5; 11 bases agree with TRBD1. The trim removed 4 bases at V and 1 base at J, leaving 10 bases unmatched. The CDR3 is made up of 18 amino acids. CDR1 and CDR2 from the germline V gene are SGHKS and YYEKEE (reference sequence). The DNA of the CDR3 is TGTGCCAGCAGCCTTGCCGGGACAGGGGGTAACAGCAATCAGCCCCAGCATTTT. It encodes CASSLAGTGGNSNQPQHF. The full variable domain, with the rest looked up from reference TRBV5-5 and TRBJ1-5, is DAGVTQSPTHLIKTRGQQVTLRCSPISGHKSVSWYQQVLGQGPQFIFQYYEKEERGRGNFPDRFSARQFPNYSSELNVNALLLGDSALYLCASSLAGTGGNSNQPQHFGDGTRLSIL.

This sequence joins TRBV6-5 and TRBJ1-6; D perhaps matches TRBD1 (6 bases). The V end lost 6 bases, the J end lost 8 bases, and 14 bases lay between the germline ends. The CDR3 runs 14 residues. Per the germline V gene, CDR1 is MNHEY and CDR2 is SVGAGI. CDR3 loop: CASRRGTYYSPLHF. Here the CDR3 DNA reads TGTGCCAGCAGGCGGGGGACATATTATTCACCCCTCCACTTT.

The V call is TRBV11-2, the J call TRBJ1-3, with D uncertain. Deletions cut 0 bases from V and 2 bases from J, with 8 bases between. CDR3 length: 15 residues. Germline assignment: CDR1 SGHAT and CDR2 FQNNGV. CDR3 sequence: CASSLDRVAGNTIYF. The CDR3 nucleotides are TGTGCCAGCAGCTTAGATCGTGTAGCTGGAAACACCATATATTTT. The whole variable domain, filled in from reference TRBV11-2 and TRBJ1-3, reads EAGVAQSPRYKIIEKRQSVAFWCNPISGHATLYWYQQILGQGPKLLIQFQNNGVVDDSQLPKDRFSAERLKGVDSTLKIQPAKLEDSAVYLCASSLDRVAGNTIYFGEGSWLTVV.

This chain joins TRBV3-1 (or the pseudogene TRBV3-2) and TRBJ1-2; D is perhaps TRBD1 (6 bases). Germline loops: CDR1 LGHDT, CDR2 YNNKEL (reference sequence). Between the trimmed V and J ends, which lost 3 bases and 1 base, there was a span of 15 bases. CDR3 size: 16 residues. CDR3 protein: CASSHIEPGDNYGYTF. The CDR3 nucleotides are TGTGCCAGCAGCCATATTGAACCAGGGGATAACTATGGCTACACCTTC.

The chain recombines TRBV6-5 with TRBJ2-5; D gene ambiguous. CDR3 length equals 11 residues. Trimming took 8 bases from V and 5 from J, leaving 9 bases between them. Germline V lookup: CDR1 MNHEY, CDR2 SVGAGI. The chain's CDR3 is CASQFHETQYF. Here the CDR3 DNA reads TGTGCCAGCCAGTTCCATGAGACCCAGTACTTC.

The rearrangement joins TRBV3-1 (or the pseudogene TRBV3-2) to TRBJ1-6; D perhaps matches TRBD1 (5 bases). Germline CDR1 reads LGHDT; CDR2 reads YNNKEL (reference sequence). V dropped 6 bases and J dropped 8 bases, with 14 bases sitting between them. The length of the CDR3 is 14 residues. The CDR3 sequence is CASRKLWGDSPLHF. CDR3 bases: TGTGCCAGCAGAAAACTCTGGGGGGATTCACCCCTCCACTTT.